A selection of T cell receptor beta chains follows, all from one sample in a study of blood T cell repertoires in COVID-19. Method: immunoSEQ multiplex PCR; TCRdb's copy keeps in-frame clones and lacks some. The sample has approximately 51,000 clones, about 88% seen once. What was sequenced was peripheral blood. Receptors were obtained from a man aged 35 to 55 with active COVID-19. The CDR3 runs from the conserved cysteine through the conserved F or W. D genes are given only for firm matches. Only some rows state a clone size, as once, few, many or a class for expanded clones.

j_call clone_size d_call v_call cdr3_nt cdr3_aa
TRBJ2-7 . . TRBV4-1 TGCGCCAGCAGCCAAGGGCGAACAGGGCTCTACGAGCAGTACTTC CASSQGRTGLYEQYF
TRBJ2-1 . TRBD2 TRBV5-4 TGTGCCAGCAGCTTGGGACCCCGGCGGGAGTACAATGAGCAGTTCTTC CASSLGPRREYNEQFF
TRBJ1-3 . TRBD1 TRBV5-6 TGTGCCAGCAGCTACGGGACAGCCTCTGGAAACACCATATATTTT CASSYGTASGNTIYF
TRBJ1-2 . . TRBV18 TGTGCCAGCTCACCACCCGACAGACTGAACTATGGCTACACCTTC CASSPPDRLNYGYTF
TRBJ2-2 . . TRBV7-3 TGTGCCAGCAGCTCGAGGGCCGAGAACACCGGGGAGCTGTTTTTT CASSSRAENTGELFF
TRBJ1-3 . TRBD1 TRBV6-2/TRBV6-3 TGTGCCAGCAGTTCGACCGGGACAGGAGGAAACACCATATATTTT CASSSTGTGGNTIYF
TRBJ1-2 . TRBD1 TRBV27 TGTGCCAGCAGACCCCGGGACAGGGCCAATGGCTACACCTTC CASRPRDRANGYTF
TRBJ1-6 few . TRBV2 TGTGCCAGTCGAGAGGGAAGCTCCTATAATTCACCCCTCCACTTT CASREGSSYNSPLHF
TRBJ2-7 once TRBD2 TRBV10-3 TGTGCCATCAGGGAGGGTAGCGGGAGAGGGTCCGAGCAGTACTTC CAIREGSGRGSEQYF
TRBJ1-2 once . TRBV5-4 TGTGCCAGCAGCTTGGAACAGGGCTATGGCTACACCTTC CASSLEQGYGYTF
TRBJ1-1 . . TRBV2 TGTGCCAGCAGTGGGGAGTTACACACTGAAGCTTTCTTT CASSGELHTEAFF
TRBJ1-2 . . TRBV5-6 TGTGCCAGCAGCCCCGCGGGGGGCCGTGGCTACACCTTC CASSPAGGRGYTF
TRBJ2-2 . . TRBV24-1 TGTGCCACCAGTGATGTCGGGAGCGGCACCGGGGAGCTGTTTTTT CATSDVGSGTGELFF
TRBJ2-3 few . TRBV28 TGTGCCAGCAGTCCCCCAGCGGTCACAGATACGCAGTATTTT CASSPPAVTDTQYF
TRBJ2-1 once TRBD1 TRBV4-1 TGCGCCAGCAGCGACAGGGCCTCCTACAATGAGCAGTTCTTC CASSDRASYNEQFF
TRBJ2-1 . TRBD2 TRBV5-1 TGCGCCAGCAGCTTGATGCTAGCGGGAGGCAATGAGCAGTTCTTC CASSLMLAGGNEQFF
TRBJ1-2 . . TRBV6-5 TGTGCCAGCAGGGATAGGAGGGGTGAGTATGGCTACACCTTC CASRDRRGEYGYTF
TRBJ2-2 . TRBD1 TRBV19 TGTGCCAGTAGTATGAGGAACAGGGGTTTAAGCGGGGAGCTGTTTTTT CASSMRNRGLSGELFF
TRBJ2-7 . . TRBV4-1 TGCGCCAGCAGCCAAGATATACCACGGGAGTTAAGCGAGCAGTACTTC CASSQDIPRELSEQYF
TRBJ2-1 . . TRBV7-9 TGTGCCAGCAGCAGCGGATACAATGAGCAGTTCTTC CASSSGYNEQFF
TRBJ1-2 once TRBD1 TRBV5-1 TGCGCCAGCAGTCTGGACAGGAGCTACCCTAACTATGGCTACACCTTC CASSLDRSYPNYGYTF
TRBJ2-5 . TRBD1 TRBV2 TGTGCCAGCAGTGCCGGGACAGGGAAAGAGACCCAGTACTTC CASSAGTGKETQYF
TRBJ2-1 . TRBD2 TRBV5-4 TGTGCCAGCAGCTTGGCCGGGGGGAATGAGCAGTTCTTC CASSLAGGNEQFF
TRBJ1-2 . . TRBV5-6 TGTGCCAGCAGCTTAGTTGACTCCGCGTGGGGCTACACCTTC CASSLVDSAWGYTF
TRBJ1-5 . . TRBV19 TGTGCCAGTAACCGGGGTGATAATCAGCCCCAGCATTTT CASNRGDNQPQHF
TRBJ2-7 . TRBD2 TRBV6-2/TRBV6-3 TGTGCCAGCAGTTCTAGGACTAGCGGGAGGTACGAGCAGTACTTC CASSSRTSGRYEQYF
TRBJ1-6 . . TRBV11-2 TGTGCCAGCAGCTTCAGCAGGGTATACAATTCACCCCTCCACTTT CASSFSRVYNSPLHF
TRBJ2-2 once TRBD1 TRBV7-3 TGTGCCAGCAGCTTAAATAGAGGGGGCTACACCGGGGAGCTGTTTTTT CASSLNRGGYTGELFF
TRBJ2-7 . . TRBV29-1 TGCAGCGTTGAGAGGAGGTCCTACGAGCAGTACTTC CSVERRSYEQYF
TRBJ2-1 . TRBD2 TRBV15 TGTGCCACCAGGGGGGGTAGCGGGAGAGATGAGCAGTTCTTC CATRGGSGRDEQFF
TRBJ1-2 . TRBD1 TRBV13 TGTGCCAGCAGCGGGACAGGGGATCGTGGCTACACCTTC CASSGTGDRGYTF
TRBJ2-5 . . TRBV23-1 TGCGCCAGCAGTCAAGGAGGCCACAGGGGGGGAGAGACCCAGTACTTC CASSQGGHRGGETQYF
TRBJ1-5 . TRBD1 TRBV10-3 TGTGCCATCAGTGAGCGGGGAATCGGACAGGGGAGGCAGCCCCAGCATTTT CAISERGIGQGRQPQHF
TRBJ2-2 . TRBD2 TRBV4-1 TGCGCCAGCAGCCTCGAGGGCGGGAGTATCACCGGGGAGCTGTTTTTT CASSLEGGSITGELFF
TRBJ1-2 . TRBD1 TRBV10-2 TGCGCCAGCAGTGAGTCGAGACAGGGTCTTGGCTACACCTTC CASSESRQGLGYTF
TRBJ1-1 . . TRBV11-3 TGTGCCAGCAGCGCGGGACGGGGGAACACTGAAGCTTTCTTT CASSAGRGNTEAFF
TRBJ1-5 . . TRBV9 TGTGCCAGCAGCGTAGCCGGAGACCGAAATCAGCCCCAGCATTTT CASSVAGDRNQPQHF
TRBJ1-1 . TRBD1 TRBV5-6 TGTGCCAGCAGCTTGTGGACAGGACAGATGAACACTGAAGCTTTCTTT CASSLWTGQMNTEAFF
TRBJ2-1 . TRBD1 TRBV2 TGTGCCAGCAGTAGGGCTCCGGGACAGGGGGCCGAGCAGTTCTTC CASSRAPGQGAEQFF
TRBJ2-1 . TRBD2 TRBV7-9 TGTGCCAGCAGCCCTAGGGCTAGCGGGAGTTACAATGAGCAGTTCTTC CASSPRASGSYNEQFF
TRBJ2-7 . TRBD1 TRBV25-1 TGTGCCAGCAGTGGCTACTCCGGGACAGGAACCTACGAGCAGTACTTC CASSGYSGTGTYEQYF
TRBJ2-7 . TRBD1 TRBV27 TGTGCCAGCAGTCCGACGGGACAGGGGGCGTGGGAGCAGTACTTC CASSPTGQGAWEQYF
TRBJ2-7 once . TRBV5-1 TGCGCCAGCAGCGCGGACAGCCAAGACTCCTACGAGCAGTACTTC CASSADSQDSYEQYF
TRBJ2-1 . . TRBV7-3 TGTGCCAGCAGCTTAAATACGTGGCTCGATGAGCAGTTCTTC CASSLNTWLDEQFF
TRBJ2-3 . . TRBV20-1 TGCAGTGCTAGTGGCGGGGACAGCACAGATACGCAGTATTTT CSASGGDSTDTQYF
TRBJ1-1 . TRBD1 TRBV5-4 TGTGCCAGCACCCTAAACAGGGGGCGTCTTAACACTGAAGCTTTCTTT CASTLNRGRLNTEAFF
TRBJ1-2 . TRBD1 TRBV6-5 TGTGCCAGCAGCCTGGACAGGGGAGATGGCTACACCTTC CASSLDRGDGYTF
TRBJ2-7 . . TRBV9 TGTGCCAGCAGCGTAGGGTTCGGGTACGAGCAGTACTTC CASSVGFGYEQYF
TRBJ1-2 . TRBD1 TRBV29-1 TGCAGCGTCAACCCTTACGACCGGGACAGGGGAGTCTATGGCTACACCTTC CSVNPYDRDRGVYGYTF
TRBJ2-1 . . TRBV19 TGTGCCAGTAGTGTGGGGCGCGATGAGCAGTTCTTC CASSVGRDEQFF
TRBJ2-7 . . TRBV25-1 TGTGCCAGCAGAGACTCAGGGTTGAGCTCCTACGAGCAGTACTTC CASRDSGLSSYEQYF